This T cell receptor (beta chain) was observed in a study of cytomegalovirus exposure and HLA in healthy donors. This PCR relied on a set of 60 Vbeta primers and 13 Jbeta primers. The table came from immunoSEQ multiplex PCR; TCRdb's copy has only in-frame clones and leaves some out. Of about 180,000 clones listed, 75% to 85% are singletons. Study-level results: Within the data, a cluster of highly shared sequence variants was likely a sequencing artifact. Available immune exposure information was restricted to CMV serostatus only.

For this clone: Antigen specificity is unknown.

In germline, CDR1 is SGHVS, CDR2 FNYEAQ. The length of the CDR3 is 13 residues. This clonotype was obtained from a young woman in good health and CMV-seronegative. The sample comprised PBMCs. The rearrangement uses TRBV7-6 and TRBJ2-5; D is undetermined. The closer fit of TRBJ2-7 to the DNA end suggests the J call may be wrong. Written as DNA, the CDR3 is TGTGCCAGCAGCTTTCTAGGCGGCTACGAGCAGTACTTC. It yields the protein CASSFLGGYEQYF.